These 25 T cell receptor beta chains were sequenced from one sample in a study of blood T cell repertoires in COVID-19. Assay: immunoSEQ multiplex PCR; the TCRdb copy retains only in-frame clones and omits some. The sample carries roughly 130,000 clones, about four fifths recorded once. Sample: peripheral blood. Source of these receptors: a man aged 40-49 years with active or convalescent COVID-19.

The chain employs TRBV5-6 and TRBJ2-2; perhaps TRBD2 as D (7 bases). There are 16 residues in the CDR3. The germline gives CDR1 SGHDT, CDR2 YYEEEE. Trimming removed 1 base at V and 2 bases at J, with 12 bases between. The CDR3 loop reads CASSLRGGANTGELFF. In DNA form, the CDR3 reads TGTGCCAGCAGCTTGAGGGGGGGTGCTAACACCGGGGAGCTGTTTTTT.

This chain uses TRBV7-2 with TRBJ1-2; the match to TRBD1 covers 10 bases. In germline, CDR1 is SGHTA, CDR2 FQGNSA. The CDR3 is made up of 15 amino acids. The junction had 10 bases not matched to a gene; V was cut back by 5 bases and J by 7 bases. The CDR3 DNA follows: TGTGCCAGCAGCGACCAGGGACAGGGGATCGCTGGCTACACCTTC. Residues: CASSDQGQGIAGYTF.

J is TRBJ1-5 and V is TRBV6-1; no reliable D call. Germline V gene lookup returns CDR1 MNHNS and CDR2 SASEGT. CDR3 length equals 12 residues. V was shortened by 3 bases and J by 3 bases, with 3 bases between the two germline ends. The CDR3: CASSDYNQPQHF. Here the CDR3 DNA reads TGTGCCAGCAGTGATTACAATCAGCCCCAGCATTTT.

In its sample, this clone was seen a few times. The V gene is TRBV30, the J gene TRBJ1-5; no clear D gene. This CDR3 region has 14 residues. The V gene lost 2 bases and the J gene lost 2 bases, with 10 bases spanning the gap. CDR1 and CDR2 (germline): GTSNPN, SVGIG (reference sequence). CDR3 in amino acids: CAWSWGGGNQPQHF. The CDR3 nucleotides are TGTGCCTGGAGTTGGGGAGGCGGCAATCAGCCCCAGCATTTT.

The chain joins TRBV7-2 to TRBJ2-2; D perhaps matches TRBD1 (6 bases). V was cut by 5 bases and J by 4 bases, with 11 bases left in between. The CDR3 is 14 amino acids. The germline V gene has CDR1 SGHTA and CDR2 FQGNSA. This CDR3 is CASSKQGFTGELFF. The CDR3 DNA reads TGTGCCAGCAGCAAGCAGGGGTTCACCGGGGAGCTGTTTTTT.

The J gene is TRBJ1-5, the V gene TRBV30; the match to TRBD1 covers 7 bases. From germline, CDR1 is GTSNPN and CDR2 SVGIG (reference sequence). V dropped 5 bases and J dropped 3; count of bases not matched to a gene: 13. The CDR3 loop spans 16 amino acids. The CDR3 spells CAWAKPGTEFNQPQHF. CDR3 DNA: TGTGCCTGGGCCAAACCCGGGACAGAGTTCAATCAGCCCCAGCATTTT.

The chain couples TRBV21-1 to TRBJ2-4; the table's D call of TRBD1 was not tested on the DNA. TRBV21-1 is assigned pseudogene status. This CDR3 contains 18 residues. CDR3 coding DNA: TGTGCCGGCCCCTGGGGACAGACCTCTTCAGGGGCCAAAAACATTCAGTACTTC. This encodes CAGPWGQTSSGAKNIQYF.

CDR3 in amino acids: CASSPGGETQYF. CDR3 nucleotide sequence: TGTGCCAGCTCGCCAGGGGGCGAGACCCAGTACTTC. The chain has TRBV18 and TRBJ2-5; the match to TRBD1 covers 8 bases. Germline V gene lookup returns CDR1 KGHSH and CDR2 LQKENI. V shed 6 bases and J 5 bases; nucleotides not matched to a gene: 2. The CDR3 has 12 residues.

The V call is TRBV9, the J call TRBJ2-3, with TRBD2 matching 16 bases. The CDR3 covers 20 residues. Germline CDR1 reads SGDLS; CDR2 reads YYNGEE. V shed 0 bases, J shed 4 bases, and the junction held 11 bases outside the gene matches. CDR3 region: CASSVATHGTSGGASDTQYF. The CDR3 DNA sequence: TGTGCCAGCAGCGTAGCTACGCACGGGACTAGCGGGGGGGCCTCAGATACGCAGTATTTT.

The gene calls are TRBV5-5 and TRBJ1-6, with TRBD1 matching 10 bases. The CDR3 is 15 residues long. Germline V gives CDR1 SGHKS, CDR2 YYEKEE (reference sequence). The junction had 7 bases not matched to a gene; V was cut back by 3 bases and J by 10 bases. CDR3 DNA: TGTGCCAGCAGCTCGGGACAGGGGAGAGAGTCACCCCTCCACTTT. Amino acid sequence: CASSSGQGRESPLHF. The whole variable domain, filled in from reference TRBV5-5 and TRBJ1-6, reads DAGVTQSPTHLIKTRGQQVTLRCSPISGHKSVSWYQQVLGQGPQFIFQYYEKEERGRGNFPDRFSARQFPNYSSELNVNALLLGDSALYLCASSSGQGRESPLHFGNGTRLTVT.

In DNA, the CDR3 is TGTGCCAGCAGCTTGGCCCCAGGCGCGGGCACTGAAGCTTTCTTT. It codes for CASSLAPGAGTEAFF. The V and J genes are TRBV5-5 and TRBJ1-1; the D is unclear. CDR1 and CDR2 (germline): SGHKS, YYEKEE (reference sequence). This CDR3 contains 15 residues. V was clipped by 0 bases and J by 4 bases, with 13 bases between them.

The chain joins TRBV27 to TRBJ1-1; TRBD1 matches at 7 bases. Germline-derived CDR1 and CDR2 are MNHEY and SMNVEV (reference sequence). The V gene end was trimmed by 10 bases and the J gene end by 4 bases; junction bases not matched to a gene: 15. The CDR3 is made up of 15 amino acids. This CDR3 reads CATIPLQGWGTEAFF. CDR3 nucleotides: TGTGCCACCATTCCCCTACAGGGGTGGGGCACTGAAGCTTTCTTT.

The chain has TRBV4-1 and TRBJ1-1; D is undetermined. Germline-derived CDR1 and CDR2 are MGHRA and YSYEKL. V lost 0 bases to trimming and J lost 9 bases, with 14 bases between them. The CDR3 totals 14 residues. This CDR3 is CASSQELHAGKAFF. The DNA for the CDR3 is TGCGCCAGCAGCCAAGAACTTCATGCCGGGAAAGCTTTCTTT.

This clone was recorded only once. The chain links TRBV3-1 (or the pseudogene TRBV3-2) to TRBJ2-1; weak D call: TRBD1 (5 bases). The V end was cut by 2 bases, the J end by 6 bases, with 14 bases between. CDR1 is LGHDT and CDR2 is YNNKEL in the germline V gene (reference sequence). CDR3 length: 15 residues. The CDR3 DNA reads TGTGCCAGCAGCCAATCGGGCAGGGCAGGCAATGAGCAGTTCTTC. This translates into CASSQSGRAGNEQFF.

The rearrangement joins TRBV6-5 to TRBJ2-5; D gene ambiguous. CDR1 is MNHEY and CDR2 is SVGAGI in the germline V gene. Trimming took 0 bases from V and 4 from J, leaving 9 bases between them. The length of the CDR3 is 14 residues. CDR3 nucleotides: TGTGCCAGCAGTTACTCGCCCAGTTCAGAGACCCAGTACTTC. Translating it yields CASSYSPSSETQYF.

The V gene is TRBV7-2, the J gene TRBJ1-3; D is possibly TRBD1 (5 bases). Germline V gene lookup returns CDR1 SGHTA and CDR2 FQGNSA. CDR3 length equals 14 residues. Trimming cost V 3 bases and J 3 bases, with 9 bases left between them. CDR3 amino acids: CASSFTGDGNTIYF. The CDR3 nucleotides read TGTGCCAGCAGCTTTACGGGGGATGGAAACACCATATATTTT.

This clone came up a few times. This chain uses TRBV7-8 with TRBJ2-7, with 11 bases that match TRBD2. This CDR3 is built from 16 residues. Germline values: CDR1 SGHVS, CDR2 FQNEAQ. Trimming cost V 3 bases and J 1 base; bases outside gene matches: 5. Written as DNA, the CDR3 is TGTGCCAGCAGCTTGTCTGCTAGCGGGGGGTCCTACGAGCAGTACTTC. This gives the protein CASSLSASGGSYEQYF.

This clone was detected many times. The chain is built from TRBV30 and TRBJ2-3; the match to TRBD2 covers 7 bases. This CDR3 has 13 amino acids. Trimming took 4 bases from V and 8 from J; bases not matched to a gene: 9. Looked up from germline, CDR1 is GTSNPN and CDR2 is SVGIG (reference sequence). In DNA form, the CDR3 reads TGTGCCTGGAAGAGCCGGGGGGATATTACGCAGTATTTT. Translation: CAWKSRGDITQYF.

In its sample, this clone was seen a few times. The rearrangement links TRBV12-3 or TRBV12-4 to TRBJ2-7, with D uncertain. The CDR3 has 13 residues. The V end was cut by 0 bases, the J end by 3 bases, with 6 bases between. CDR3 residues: CASSLASLYEQYF. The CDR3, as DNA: TGTGCCAGCAGTTTAGCATCCCTCTACGAGCAGTACTTC.

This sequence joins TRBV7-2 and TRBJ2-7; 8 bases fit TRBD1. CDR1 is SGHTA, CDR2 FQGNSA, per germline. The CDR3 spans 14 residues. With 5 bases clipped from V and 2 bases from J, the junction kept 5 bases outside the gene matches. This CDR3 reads CASSGGQGPYEQYF. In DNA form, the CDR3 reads TGTGCCAGCAGCGGAGGACAGGGACCCTACGAGCAGTACTTC.

The CDR3 protein is CASKAGGPETQYF. The CDR3 bases are TGTGCCAGCAAGGCAGGGGGCCCAGAGACCCAGTACTTC. The rearrangement joins TRBV2 to TRBJ2-5, with 8 bases lining up with TRBD1. Germline CDR1 and CDR2: SNHLY and FYNNEI. The trim removed 7 bases at V and 4 bases at J, leaving 5 bases unmatched. This CDR3 is 13 amino acids long.

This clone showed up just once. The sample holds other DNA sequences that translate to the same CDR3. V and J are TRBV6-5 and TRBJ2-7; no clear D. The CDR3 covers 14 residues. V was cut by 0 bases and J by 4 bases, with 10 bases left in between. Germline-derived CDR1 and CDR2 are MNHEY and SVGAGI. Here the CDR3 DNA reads TGTGCCAGCAGTTACTCGCGAGGAAGTTACGAGCAGTACTTC. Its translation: CASSYSRGSYEQYF.

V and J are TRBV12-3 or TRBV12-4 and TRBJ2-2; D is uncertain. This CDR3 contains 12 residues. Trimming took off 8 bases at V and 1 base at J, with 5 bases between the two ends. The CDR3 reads CASGQNTGELFF. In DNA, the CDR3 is TGTGCCAGCGGCCAGAACACCGGGGAGCTGTTTTTT.

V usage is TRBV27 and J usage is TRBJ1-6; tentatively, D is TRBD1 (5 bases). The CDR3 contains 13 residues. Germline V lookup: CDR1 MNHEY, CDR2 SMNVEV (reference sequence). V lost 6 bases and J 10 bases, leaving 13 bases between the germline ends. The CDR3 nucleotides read TGTGCCAGCAGAACAGGCCTCAACTCACCCCTCCACTTT. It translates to CASRTGLNSPLHF.

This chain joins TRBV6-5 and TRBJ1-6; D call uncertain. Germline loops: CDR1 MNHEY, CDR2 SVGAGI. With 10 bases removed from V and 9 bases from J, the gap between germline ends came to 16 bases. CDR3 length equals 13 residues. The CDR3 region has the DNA TGTGCCACCACGTGGGTTGAGGGTTCACCCCTCCACTTT. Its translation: CATTWVEGSPLHF.